A single sample gave rise to the 8 T cell receptor beta chains below, sequenced in a study of blood T cell repertoires in COVID-19. TCRdb's table, derived via immunoSEQ multiplex PCR, lists solely in-frame clones and lacks some. The sample includes some 260,000 clones, about 80% of them seen just once. The sequenced sample was peripheral blood. These receptors were taken from a man older than 75 with acute or convalescent COVID-19.

The chain couples TRBV19 to TRBJ1-2; D is unresolved. Trimming removed 4 bases at V and 0 bases at J, with 18 bases between. Germline V lookup: CDR1 LNHDA, CDR2 SQIVND (reference sequence). The CDR3 contains 17 residues. The CDR3 coding sequence is TGTGCCAGTAGTAGCCCGGCGGGCGCCCTAACTAACTATGGCTACACCTTC. Translated, it gives CASSSPAGALTNYGYTF.

J is TRBJ2-7 and V is TRBV4-2; TRBD2 matches at 7 bases. The ends lost 0 bases at V and 3 bases at J; junction bases unmatched: 8. This CDR3 is 16 amino acids long. The V gene's germline CDR1 is LGHNA and CDR2 YNFKEQ. The CDR3, as DNA: TGTGCCAGCAGCCAAGACGCTAGCGGATATGACTACGAGCAGTACTTC. The encoded protein is CASSQDASGYDYEQYF.

About this clone itself: The same CDR3 is also encoded by other DNA sequences in this sample. The chain uses TRBV5-1 and TRBJ1-4; no firm D call. Trimming left V 1 base short and J 0 bases short, with 4 bases between. The CDR3 runs to 14 residues. Germline CDR1 is SGHRS and CDR2 is YFSETQ. The CDR3: CASSLLATNEKLFF. The CDR3 nucleotides read TGCGCCAGCAGCTTGCTTGCAACTAATGAAAAACTGTTTTTT.

The chain is built from TRBV5-4 and TRBJ2-3, with TRBD2 as a possible D gene (6 bases). CDR3 size: 15 residues. The germline gives CDR1 SGHNT, CDR2 YYREEE (reference sequence). V lost 4 bases and J 6 bases, leaving 18 bases between the germline ends. As DNA, the CDR3 is TGTGCCAGCAGCCCACGGGAGTCCGAGTTCGATACGCAGTATTTT. This sequence encodes CASSPRESEFDTQYF.

The sample holds a few counts of this clone. The rearrangement joins TRBV28 to TRBJ2-1; TRBD1 is a possible D gene (6 bases). Trimming cost V 7 bases and J 0 bases, with 16 bases left between them. CDR3 size: 16 residues. Looked up from germline, CDR1 is MDHEN and CDR2 is SYDVKM. For the CDR3, the DNA is TGTGCCAGCACTTCCCCAACAGGGAACTCCTACAATGAGCAGTTCTTC. Residues: CASTSPTGNSYNEQFF.

V gene TRBV5-1 combines with J gene TRBJ1-5, with D perhaps TRBD1 (6 bases). There are 16 residues in the CDR3. Germline CDR1 SGHRS, CDR2 YFSETQ. V was shortened by 2 bases and J by 4 bases, with 16 bases between the two germline ends. This CDR3 is CASSLEGHDPNQPQHF. In DNA, the CDR3 is TGCGCCAGCAGCTTAGAGGGACACGACCCAAATCAGCCCCAGCATTTT.

This clone came up once. The rearrangement links TRBV2 to TRBJ1-1; D is unclear. The CDR3 length is 13 residues. Trimming took off 4 bases at V and 4 bases at J, with 10 bases between the two ends. From germline, CDR1 is SNHLY and CDR2 FYNNEI. Here the CDR3 DNA reads TGTGCCAGCAGTGGGGGAGGGCGCACTGAAGCTTTCTTT. It is translated as CASSGGGRTEAFF.

The chain has TRBV5-5 and TRBJ2-4; D may be TRBD2 (5 bases). Per the germline V gene, CDR1 is SGHKS and CDR2 is YYEKEE (reference sequence). The CDR3 consists of 14 residues. The ends were cut back, 2 bases at V and 9 bases at J, with 15 bases in the middle. This CDR3 is CASSLAAPEGIQYF. The CDR3, as DNA: TGTGCCAGCAGCTTAGCGGCCCCTGAGGGCATTCAGTACTTC.